The rows below give T cell receptor beta chains drawn from one sample of a study of T cell responses to AZD1222 COVID-19 vaccine. Produced via immunoSEQ multiplex PCR; TCRdb's table is partial and in-frame only. The data show about 120,000 clones, approximately 86% seen once. The sequencing here drew on peripheral blood, taken on day 0 of AZD1222 vaccination. These receptors were collected from an adult in good health. CDR3s include the opening cysteine and the closing phenylalanine or tryptophan. Fields, in order: D gene, clone size, J gene, V gene, CDR3 DNA, CDR3 protein. D genes are given only for firm matches. Size is omitted from some rows. Given values are once, few, many or a class for expanded clones.

TRBD1 | - | TRBJ2-3 | TRBV7-9 | TGTGCCAGCAGCCCCGGAGCGACAGGGGGCTTACGTAGCACAGATACGCAGTATTTT | CASSPGATGGLRSTDTQYF
- | - | TRBJ2-5 | TRBV30 | TGTGCCTGGAGTGTAAGAGGGAGGGAGACCCAGTACTTC | CAWSVRGRETQYF
- | - | TRBJ2-1 | TRBV27 | TGTGCCAGCAGTCCAGGCGTCCTGAGCTCCTACAATGAGCAGTTCTTC | CASSPGVLSSYNEQFF
TRBD2 | few | TRBJ2-7 | TRBV6-2/TRBV6-3 | TGTGCCAGCAGTTACTCGTGGGGACTAGCGGGAAAGGAGGAGCAGTACTTC | CASSYSWGLAGKEEQYF
TRBD2 | - | TRBJ2-2 | TRBV4-1 | TGCGCCAGCAGCCAAGATGGGCTAGCGGGGTACACCCGAGGGCCCGGGGAGCTGTTTTTT | CASSQDGLAGYTRGPGELFF
- | - | TRBJ2-1 | TRBV30 | TGTGCCTCTCAACCAACCTCAGGGGCCTCCTACAATGAGCAGTTCTTC | CASQPTSGASYNEQFF
- | - | TRBJ2-7 | TRBV7-8 | TGTGCCAGCAGCTTAGGGACGGCCGGGGAGCAGTACTTC | CASSLGTAGEQYF
TRBD2 | - | TRBJ2-7 | TRBV18 | TGTGCCAGCTCAGGTACGGGAGGGCCGAGGTACGAGCAGTACTTC | CASSGTGGPRYEQYF
TRBD1 | - | TRBJ2-1 | TRBV5-1 | TGCGCCAGCAGCTACGTCTCCGGGACAGGGGGCAGGGGTGAGCAGTTCTTC | CASSYVSGTGGRGEQFF
- | - | TRBJ2-3 | TRBV11-2 | TGTGCCAGCAGCTCTTCGACGAGGGGCGGGAGCACAGATACGCAGTATTTT | CASSSSTRGGSTDTQYF
TRBD1 | - | TRBJ1-5 | TRBV19 | TGTGCCAGTAGTAGAGGGACAGGGGTCAATCAGCCCCAGCATTTT | CASSRGTGVNQPQHF
- | - | TRBJ1-4 | TRBV4-1 | TGCGCCAGCAGCCAAGGGACAGTTAATGAAAAACTGTTTTTT | CASSQGTVNEKLFF
TRBD1 | - | TRBJ2-3 | TRBV5-6 | TGTGCCAGCAGCTTCAAAGCCGGGACAGGGATCACAGATACGCAGTATTTT | CASSFKAGTGITDTQYF
- | - | TRBJ2-7 | TRBV19 | TGTGCCAGTAGTATTGACGGCAAAACCTACGAGCAGTACTTC | CASSIDGKTYEQYF
TRBD1 | - | TRBJ1-2 | TRBV5-1 | TGCGCCAGCAGCGCATTCCACCCGGGACAGGGAAATGGCTACACCTTC | CASSAFHPGQGNGYTF
TRBD1 | - | TRBJ1-6 | TRBV11-2 | TGTGCCAGCAGCCCCGGGAACAGGGGGTGGAATTCACCCCTCCACTTT | CASSPGNRGWNSPLHF
- | medium-sized | TRBJ1-5 | TRBV14 | TGTGCCAGCAGCCCTCCCCCCCAGGGGAAGTATTTT | CASSPPPQGKYF
TRBD1 | - | TRBJ2-5 | TRBV19 | TGTGCCAGTAGTATTAGGCGGACAGGCTTCCAAGAGACCCAGTACTTC | CASSIRRTGFQETQYF
TRBD1 | once | TRBJ1-3 | TRBV7-9 | TGTGCCAGCAGCTTAGGACAGGGGGCGAGACGGACCATATATTTT | CASSLGQGARRTIYF
- | - | TRBJ2-3 | TRBV11-2 | TGTGCCAGCAGCTTGGGGACCCACACAGATACGCAGTATTTT | CASSLGTHTDTQYF
- | - | TRBJ2-2 | TRBV30 | TGTGCCTGGGTACGAGGGTACGGGGAGCTGTTTTTT | CAWVRGYGELFF
TRBD1 | few | TRBJ1-6 | TRBV3-1/TRBV3-2 | TGTGCCAGCAGCCATGGGACAGATAATTCACCCCTCCACTTT | CASSHGTDNSPLHF
- | - | TRBJ1-2 | TRBV24-1 | TGTGCCACCAGTGGCGGGACGGCCTATGGCTACACCTTC | CATSGGTAYGYTF
TRBD1 | once | TRBJ1-2 | TRBV19 | TGTGCCAGTATCCGGACAGGGGGCGGTGACTATGGCTACACCTTC | CASIRTGGGDYGYTF
- | once | TRBJ2-1 | TRBV7-2 | TGTGCCAGCAGCGCCCAGAGTAGCGAGGGCTCCTACAATGAGCAGTTCTTC | CASSAQSSEGSYNEQFF
TRBD2 | - | TRBJ2-1 | TRBV9 | TGTGCCAGCAGCGTAGGGACTAGGGGAAATGAGCAGTTCTTC | CASSVGTRGNEQFF
- | - | TRBJ2-3 | TRBV20-1 | TGCAGTGCTAGAAGCGGGGATACGCAGTATTTT | CSARSGDTQYF
- | - | TRBJ1-2 | TRBV14 | TGTGCCAGCAGCCAGACAGATTATGGCTACACCTTC | CASSQTDYGYTF
TRBD1 | - | TRBJ2-5 | TRBV7-9 | TGTGCCAGCAGCCGAGTACGGGGACAGGGGATTTTCGAGACCCAGTACTTC | CASSRVRGQGIFETQYF
TRBD2 | - | TRBJ2-1 | TRBV5-6 | TGTGCCAGCAGCTCTCAGCCGACTAGCGGGGTCTATGAGCAGTTCTTC | CASSSQPTSGVYEQFF
TRBD1 | - | TRBJ2-2 | TRBV5-5 | TGTGCCAGCAGCCGGACAGGGCCTGTCAGGGAGCTGTTTTTT | CASSRTGPVRELFF
- | - | TRBJ2-5 | TRBV29-1 | TGCAGCGTAAAAACGGGGGAGACCCAGTACTTC | CSVKTGETQYF
TRBD1 | - | TRBJ2-7 | TRBV19 | TGTGCCAGTAGTATAGTGACAGGGGGGGCCTACGAGCAGTACTTC | CASSIVTGGAYEQYF
- | - | TRBJ2-3 | TRBV18 | TGTGCCAGCTCACCCGGACTACTTCAGAGGTCAGATACGCAGTATTTT | CASSPGLLQRSDTQYF
- | - | TRBJ1-5 | TRBV28 | TGTGCCAGCAGTTTAGGGCAGGGTGGGGGCAATCAGCCCCAGCATTTT | CASSLGQGGGNQPQHF
- | - | TRBJ1-5 | TRBV28 | TGTGCCAGCAGTCTCCAGACTCAGCCCCAGCATTTT | CASSLQTQPQHF
- | - | TRBJ1-2 | TRBV11-2 | TGTGCCAGCAGCCCCGACAGAGCGTATGGCTACACCTTC | CASSPDRAYGYTF
- | - | TRBJ2-2 | TRBV6-4 | TGTGCCAGCAGTGAGAGGACAAACTTCGCGAACACCGGGGAGCTGTTTTTT | CASSERTNFANTGELFF